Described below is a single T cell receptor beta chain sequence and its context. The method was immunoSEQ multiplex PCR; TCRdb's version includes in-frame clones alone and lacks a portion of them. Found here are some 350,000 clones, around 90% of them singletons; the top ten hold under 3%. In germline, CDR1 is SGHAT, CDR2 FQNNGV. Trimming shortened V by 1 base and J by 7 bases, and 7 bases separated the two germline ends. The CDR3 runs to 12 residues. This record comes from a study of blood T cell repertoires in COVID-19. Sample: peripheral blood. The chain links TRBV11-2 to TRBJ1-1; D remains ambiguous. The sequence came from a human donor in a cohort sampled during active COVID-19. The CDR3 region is CASSLAGYEAFF. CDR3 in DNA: TGTGCCAGCAGCTTAGCAGGATATGAAGCTTTCTTT.